This T cell receptor beta chain was profiled in a study of cytomegalovirus exposure and HLA in healthy donors. Notes on the study in general: In a later analysis, V- and J-gene trimming of beta chains associated with a DCLRE1C missense variant, replicated independently. Analyses of presence and absence presupposed an approximately uniform sequencing depth across donors. Evidence from a later analysis indicated that most CMV-associated TCR beta chains looked HLA-restricted.

Donors in the study were healthy people who gave bone marrow. On this clone: Its specificity is unknown.

The PCR employed 60 Vbeta primers together with 13 Jbeta primers. Using immunoSEQ multiplex PCR, the repertoire was profiled, and TCRdb retains in-frame clones only, with some absent. The sample lists fewer than 110,000 clones, approximately 76% seen once, with roughly 2.1% in the top ten. The source material was PBMCs. The sequence was obtained from a man aged 18 to 30 in good health and CMV-seronegative.

The CDR3 sequence: CASRQLATNEKLFF. The CDR3 DNA follows: TGTGCCAGCCGACAGCTTGCAACTAATGAAAAACTGTTTTTT. The chain joins TRBV6-5 to TRBJ1-4, with a tentative D call TRBD1 (5 bases). Germline CDR1 and CDR2: MNHEY and SVGAGI. This CDR3 is built from 14 residues. V lost 8 bases and J 0 bases, leaving 10 bases between the germline ends.